The source of this T cell receptor (beta chain) is a study of T cell repertoires in cytomegalovirus infection. Study overall: The public TCR beta signatures pointed to both CMV infection and matching HLA type.

MiXCR was run by TCRdb on the reads, yielding one entry per CDR3 protein. This sample has around 450,000 distinct CDR3 sequences, with 30% to 40% found just once. Study results and caveats: The ex vivo response was dominated by HLA-C-restricted CMV-specific TCR beta clonotypes. The cumulative frequency of public TCR beta families identified carriers of CMV plus the relevant HLA.

With regard to this clonotype: The antigen remains undetermined.

The CDR3 has 14 amino acids. Germline assignment: CDR1 MGHDK and CDR2 SYGVNS. V lost 4 bases and J 6 bases, leaving 15 bases between the germline ends. The V call is TRBV25-1, the J call TRBJ1-2, with a possible D match to TRBD1 (5 bases). This receptor was taken from a human donor in good health (CMV status not recorded). Some clones in this sample may be carry-over from other donors' samples. Sequenced input: PBMCs. CDR3: CASSARRVLDGYTF. The CDR3 nucleotides read TGTGCCAGCAGTGCCCGCAGGGTATTGGATGGCTACACCTTC.